This passage covers 18 T cell receptor beta chains from one sample sequenced in a study of shared clonotypes between healthy human individuals. Profiled with immunoSEQ multiplex PCR; TCRdb holds only in-frame clones, not every one. The repertoire holds around 1 million clones, over 75% seen once, with roughly 1.5% in the top ten. The sample comprised memory CD4+ T cells sorted from blood. Subset described: CD45RA-negative fraction. The source of these receptors is a man aged 18 to 30 in good health.

The rearrangement joins TRBV4-3 to TRBJ1-4, with 9 positions matching TRBD1. Germline values: CDR1 LGHNA, CDR2 YSLEER. This CDR3 has 15 residues. J was trimmed by 5 bases and V by 4 bases; bases with no gene match: 5. For the CDR3, the DNA is TGCGCCAGCAGCCCGGGACAGGGAGGGAATGAAAAACTGTTTTTT. This translates into CASSPGQGGNEKLFF.

The rearrangement joins TRBV25-1 to TRBJ2-1; TRBD2 matches 8 bases. CDR1 MGHDK and CDR2 SYGVNS come from the germline V gene. Unmatched junction bases numbered 5, after V lost 3 bases and J lost 4 bases. CDR3 length: 15 residues. CDR3 nucleotide sequence: TGTGCCAGCAGTGACTCTAGCGGGCTGTACAATGAGCAGTTCTTC. As protein: CASSDSSGLYNEQFF.

The CDR3 reads CASSEYYGGGETQYF. In DNA form, the CDR3 reads TGTGCCAGCAGTGAATATTACGGGGGGGGAGAGACCCAGTACTTC. The chain joins TRBV2 to TRBJ2-5, with 8 bases fitting TRBD2. J lost 4 bases, V lost 2 bases, and 6 bases had no gene match. This CDR3 region has 15 residues. Germline V gene data show CDR1 as SNHLY and CDR2 as FYNNEI.

The table lists this clone with a count of one. The V and J genes are TRBV6-6 and TRBJ1-2; D may be TRBD1 (5 bases). Germline values: CDR1 MNHNY, CDR2 SVGAGI (reference sequence). V was trimmed by 7 bases and J by 2 bases, leaving 11 bases between them. The CDR3 is 13 residues long. This CDR3 is CASKAGGNYGYTF. The CDR3 nucleotides are TGTGCCAGCAAAGCGGGGGGAAACTATGGCTACACCTTC.

The chain is built from TRBV5-1 and TRBJ2-5, with 14 positions matching TRBD2. The CDR3 has 15 amino acids. The V gene's germline CDR1 is SGHRS and CDR2 YFSETQ. The junction had 3 bases not matched to a gene; V was cut back by 4 bases and J by 4 bases. In DNA form, the CDR3 reads TGCGCCAGCAGCGCGGGACTAGCGGGAGTAGAGACCCAGTACTTC. Its protein product is CASSAGLAGVETQYF.

V and J are TRBV5-1 and TRBJ1-2; 9 nucleotides match TRBD1. Trimming took 4 bases from V and 4 from J; bases not matched to a gene: 8. CDR3 length: 15 amino acids. Looked up from germline, CDR1 is SGHRS and CDR2 is YFSETQ. The CDR3 here is CASSGGTGMPYGYTF. The CDR3, as DNA: TGCGCCAGCAGCGGGGGGACAGGGATGCCCTATGGCTACACCTTC.

This chain links TRBV7-2 with TRBJ2-7; D is perhaps TRBD2 (6 bases). The germline gives CDR1 SGHTA, CDR2 FQGNSA. The CDR3 sequence is 14 residues long. With 0 bases removed from V and 3 bases from J, the gap between germline ends came to 9 bases. The CDR3 region has the DNA TGTGCCAGCAGCTTAGCTGGCGGGGTCTACGAGCAGTACTTC. This encodes CASSLAGGVYEQYF.

This sequence joins TRBV5-1 and TRBJ2-1; the match to TRBD2 covers 11 bases. V gave up 0 bases and J gave up 5 bases; unmatched junction bases: 4. There are 16 residues in the CDR3. In germline, CDR1 is SGHRS, CDR2 YFSETQ. The CDR3 DNA sequence: TGCGCCAGCAGCTTGGTGCTAGCGGGAGGAGACAATGAGCAGTTCTTC. Encoded protein: CASSLVLAGGDNEQFF.

This chain connects TRBV2 to TRBJ2-3; 9 nucleotides agree with TRBD2. V trimming: 1 base; J trimming: 1 base; junction bases outside the gene matches: 0. The V gene's germline CDR1 is SNHLY and CDR2 FYNNEI. The CDR3 extends over 15 amino acids. DNA for the CDR3: TGTGCCAGCAGTGAAGTAGCGGGGGGCACAGATACGCAGTATTTT. Its protein is CASSEVAGGTDTQYF.

V is TRBV11-2 and J is TRBJ2-3; D call uncertain. The length of the CDR3 is 14 residues. Trimming took off 0 bases at V and 3 bases at J, with 7 bases between the two ends. Germline assignment: CDR1 SGHAT and CDR2 FQNNGV. DNA of the CDR3: TGTGCCAGCAGCTTAGATCGGGCAACAGATACGCAGTATTTT. Translation: CASSLDRATDTQYF.

V is TRBV5-1 and J is TRBJ1-2; 9 positions match TRBD1. The germline CDR1 and CDR2 sequences are SGHRS and YFSETQ. CDR3 length: 14 amino acids. The V gene end was trimmed by 0 bases and the J gene end by 7 bases; junction bases not matched to a gene: 4. Written as DNA, the CDR3 is TGCGCCAGCAGCTTGGAGGACAGGGGCGTTGGCTACACCTTC. Protein: CASSLEDRGVGYTF. Using reference TRBV5-1 and TRBJ1-2 for the parts outside the CDR3, the full variable domain is KAGVTQTPRYLIKTRGQQVTLSCSPISGHRSVSWYQQTPGQGLQFLFEYFSETQRNKGNFPGRFSGRQFSNSRSEMNVSTLELGDSALYLCASSLEDRGVGYTFGSGTRLTVV.

V usage is TRBV5-1 and J usage is TRBJ1-1; D is unresolved. Trimming took 2 bases from V and 1 from J, leaving 12 bases between them. The CDR3 consists of 15 residues. Germline CDR1 reads SGHRS; CDR2 reads YFSETQ. The chain's CDR3 is CASSFSERSNTEAFF. In DNA, the CDR3 is TGCGCCAGCAGCTTCTCTGAGAGGTCGAACACTGAAGCTTTCTTT.

This clone was observed a single time. This chain joins TRBV18 and TRBJ1-3; no clear D. Germline CDR1 and CDR2: KGHSH and LQKENI. CDR3 length: 14 amino acids. Trimming stripped 4 bases from V and 0 bases from J, with 7 bases between. The CDR3: CASSQDNSGNTIYF. DNA for the CDR3: TGTGCCAGCTCACAAGATAACTCTGGAAACACCATATATTTT.

This clone came up a few times. This chain uses TRBV5-6 with TRBJ2-7, with no clear D. The CDR3 has 13 residues. Germline CDR1 is SGHDT and CDR2 is YYEEEE. Trimming shortened V by 1 base and J by 3 bases, and 8 bases separated the two germline ends. This CDR3 is CASSLRPLYEQYF. As DNA, the CDR3 is TGTGCCAGCAGCTTGAGACCTCTCTACGAGCAGTACTTC.

V usage is TRBV10-3 and J usage is TRBJ2-1; 7 bases match TRBD2. The CDR3 totals 15 residues. After removal of 4 bases from V and 5 bases from J, the junction contained 8 bases not matched to a gene. Germline-derived CDR1 and CDR2 are ENHRY and SYGVKD. CDR3 sequence reads: CAISGSSGSNNEQFF. The CDR3 region has the DNA TGTGCCATCAGTGGGTCTAGCGGAAGTAACAATGAGCAGTTCTTC.

The chain employs TRBV7-2 and TRBJ2-3; the D gene could be TRBD1 or TRBD2 (5 bases each). The V end was cut by 5 bases, the J end by 5 bases, with 17 bases between. Germline loops: CDR1 SGHTA, CDR2 FQGNSA. The CDR3 is made up of 15 amino acids. For the CDR3, the DNA is TGTGCCAGCAGCGCGACGGGACCCCCCGGAGATACGCAGTATTTT. It translates to CASSATGPPGDTQYF.

The chain carries TRBV13 and TRBJ1-1; D gene ambiguous. The germline gives CDR1 PRHDT, CDR2 FYEKMQ (reference sequence). Trimming pared 0 bases from V and 10 bases from J, leaving 9 bases between. CDR3 size: 12 residues. For the CDR3, the DNA is TGTGCCAGCAGCTTAGGGCCGACGGCAGCTTTCTTT. Translated, it gives CASSLGPTAAFF.

This clone was recorded a few times. The chain joins TRBV20-1 to TRBJ1-1; the D gene is possibly TRBD1 (5 bases). The CDR3 has 11 amino acids. V lost 7 bases, J lost 11 bases, and 17 bases lay in between. CDR1 is DFQATT, CDR2 SNEGSKA, per germline (reference sequence). The chain's CDR3 is CSVIIPGPAFF. Here the CDR3 DNA reads TGCAGTGTTATCATCCCGGGACCCGCTTTCTTT.